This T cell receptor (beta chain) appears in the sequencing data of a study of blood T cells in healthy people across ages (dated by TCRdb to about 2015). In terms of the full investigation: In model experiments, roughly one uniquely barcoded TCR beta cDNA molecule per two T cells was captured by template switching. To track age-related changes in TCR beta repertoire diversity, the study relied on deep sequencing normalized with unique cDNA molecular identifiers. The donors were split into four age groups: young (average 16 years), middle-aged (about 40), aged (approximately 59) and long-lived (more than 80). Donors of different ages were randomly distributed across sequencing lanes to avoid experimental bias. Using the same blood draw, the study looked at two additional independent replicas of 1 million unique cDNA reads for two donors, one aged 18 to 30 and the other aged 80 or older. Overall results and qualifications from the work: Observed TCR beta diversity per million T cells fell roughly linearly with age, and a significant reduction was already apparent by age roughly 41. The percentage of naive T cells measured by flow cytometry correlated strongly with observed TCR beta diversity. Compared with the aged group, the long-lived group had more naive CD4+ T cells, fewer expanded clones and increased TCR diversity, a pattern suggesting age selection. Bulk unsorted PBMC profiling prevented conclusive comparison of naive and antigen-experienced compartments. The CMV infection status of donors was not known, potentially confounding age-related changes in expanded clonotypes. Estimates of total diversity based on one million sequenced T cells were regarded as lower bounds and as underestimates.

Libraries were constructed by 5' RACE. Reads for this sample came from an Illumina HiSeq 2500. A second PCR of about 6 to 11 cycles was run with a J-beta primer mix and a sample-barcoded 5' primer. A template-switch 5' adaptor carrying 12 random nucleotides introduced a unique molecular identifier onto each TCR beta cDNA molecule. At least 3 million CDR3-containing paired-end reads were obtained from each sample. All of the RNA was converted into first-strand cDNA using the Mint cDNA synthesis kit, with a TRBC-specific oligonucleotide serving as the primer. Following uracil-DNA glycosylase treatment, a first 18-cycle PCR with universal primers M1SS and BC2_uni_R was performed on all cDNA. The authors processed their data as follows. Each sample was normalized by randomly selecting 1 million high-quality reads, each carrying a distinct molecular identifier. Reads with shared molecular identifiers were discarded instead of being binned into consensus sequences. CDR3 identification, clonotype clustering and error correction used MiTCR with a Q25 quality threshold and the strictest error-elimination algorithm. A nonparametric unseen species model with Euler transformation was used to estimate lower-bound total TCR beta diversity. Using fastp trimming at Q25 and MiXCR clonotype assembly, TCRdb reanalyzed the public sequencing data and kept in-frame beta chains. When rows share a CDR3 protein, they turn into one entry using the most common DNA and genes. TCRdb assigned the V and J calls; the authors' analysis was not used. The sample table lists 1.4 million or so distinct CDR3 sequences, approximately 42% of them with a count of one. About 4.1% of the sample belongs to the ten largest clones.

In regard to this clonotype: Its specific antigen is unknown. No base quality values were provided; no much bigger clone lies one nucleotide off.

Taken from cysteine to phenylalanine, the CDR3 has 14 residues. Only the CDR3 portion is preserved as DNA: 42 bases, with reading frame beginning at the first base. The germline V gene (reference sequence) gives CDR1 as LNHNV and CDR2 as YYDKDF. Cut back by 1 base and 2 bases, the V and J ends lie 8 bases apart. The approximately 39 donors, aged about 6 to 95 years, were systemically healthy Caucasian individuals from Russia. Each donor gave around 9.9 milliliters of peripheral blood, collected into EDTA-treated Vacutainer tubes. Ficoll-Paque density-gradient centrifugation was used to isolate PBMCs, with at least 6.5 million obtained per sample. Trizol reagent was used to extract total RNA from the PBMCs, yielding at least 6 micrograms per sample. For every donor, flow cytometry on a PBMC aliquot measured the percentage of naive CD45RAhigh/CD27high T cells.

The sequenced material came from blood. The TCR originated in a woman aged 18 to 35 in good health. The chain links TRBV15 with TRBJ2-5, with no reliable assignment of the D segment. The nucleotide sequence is TGTGCCACCAGCAGAGGACAACTACAAGAGACCCAGTACTTC. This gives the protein CATSRGQLQETQYF.